A single sample is the source of the 30 T cell receptor beta chains below, sequenced in a study of control samples from healthy donors and cancer patients. TCRdb's copy holds only in-frame clones and misses some; the assay was immunoSEQ multiplex PCR. The sample has 250,000 to 300,000 clones; almost 85% are singletons. Sequences were obtained from PBMCs. These receptors were obtained from a woman in her fifties or sixties with lung cancer.

The chain has TRBV6-5 and TRBJ1-1; D unclear. This CDR3 is built from 14 residues. The germline V gene has CDR1 MNHEY and CDR2 SVGAGI. V lost 6 bases and J lost 1, with 12 bases in between. CDR3 protein: CASSSPRANTEAFF. CDR3 DNA: TGTGCCAGCAGCTCACCAAGGGCGAACACTGAAGCTTTCTTT.

This clone has a count of ten or more. The V gene is TRBV5-4, the J gene TRBJ2-7, with 8 bases fitting TRBD2. V shed 0 bases and J 5 bases; nucleotides not matched to a gene: 1. The CDR3 consists of 13 residues. CDR1 and CDR2 from the germline V gene are SGHNT and YYREEE (reference sequence). CDR3: CASSLAGGNEQYF. In nucleotides, the CDR3 is TGTGCCAGCAGCTTGGCGGGGGGGAACGAGCAGTACTTC.

The gene calls are TRBV7-9 and TRBJ1-4; D is ambiguous. Per germline, CDR1 SEHNR and CDR2 FQNEAQ (reference sequence). V gave up 5 bases and J gave up 8 bases, with 15 bases separating them. The CDR3 spans 14 residues. Here the CDR3 DNA reads TGTGCCAGCAGCCCCGCGGGTGTAGGCGAAAAACTGTTTTTT. This translates into CASSPAGVGEKLFF.

The chain carries TRBV10-3 and TRBJ1-2; D unresolved. CDR3 length equals 11 residues. The V end was cut by 2 bases, the J end by 8 bases, with 6 bases between. CDR1 is ENHRY and CDR2 is SYGVKD in the germline V gene. In DNA form, the CDR3 reads TGTGCCATCAGTGAGGGTTCCGGCTACACCTTC. Translating gives CAISEGSGYTF.

The V gene is TRBV28, the J gene TRBJ2-5; 9 bases line up with TRBD2. The germline V gene encodes CDR1 MDHEN and CDR2 SYDVKM. The J segment lost 4 bases and the V segment lost 3 bases, leaving 6 bases of the junction unmatched. The CDR3 covers 15 residues. The DNA for the CDR3 is TGTGCCAGCAGTTTTGGCGGGAGGGCCCTAGAGACCCAGTACTTC. This sequence encodes CASSFGGRALETQYF.

The J gene is TRBJ1-1, the V gene TRBV7-9; unclear D gene. CDR3 length equals 12 residues. CDR1 SEHNR and CDR2 FQNEAQ come from the germline V gene (reference sequence). V lost 6 bases and J 0 bases, leaving 5 bases between the germline ends. The DNA for the CDR3 is TGTGCCAGCAGGCCAGTGAACACTGAAGCTTTCTTT. This sequence encodes CASRPVNTEAFF.

CDR3 coding DNA: TGCGCCAGCAGCCAAGGGGACCTTAGCAATCAGCCCCAGCATTTT. Amino acid sequence: CASSQGDLSNQPQHF. V gene TRBV4-1 combines with J gene TRBJ1-5; D perhaps matches TRBD1 (5 bases). The V end lost 1 base, the J end lost 0 bases, and 7 bases lay between the germline ends. This CDR3 has 15 amino acids. Germline V CDR1 and CDR2: MGHRA, YSYEKL.

This clone was found a few times. The J gene is TRBJ1-3, the V gene TRBV9; unclear D gene. In germline, CDR1 is SGDLS, CDR2 YYNGEE. The CDR3 is 14 residues long. Trimming removed 3 bases at V and 2 bases at J, with 9 bases between. The CDR3 DNA is TGTGCCAGCAGCGGAGACACTACTGGAAACACCATATATTTT. Protein: CASSGDTTGNTIYF.

CDR3 sequence (DNA): TGTGCCAGCAGCTCCCGTCGGGGGGCGCGTGAGCAGTTCTTC. Translating gives CASSSRRGAREQFF. This sequence joins TRBV5-6 and TRBJ2-1, with D possibly being TRBD2 (7 bases). The germline V gene encodes CDR1 SGHDT and CDR2 YYEEEE. This CDR3 is built from 14 residues. Trimming left V 3 bases short and J 9 bases short, with 16 bases between.

This chain joins TRBV7-2 and TRBJ1-2; 7 nucleotides line up with TRBD1. The germline V gene has CDR1 SGHTA and CDR2 FQGNSA. V lost 4 bases, J lost 4 bases, and 3 bases stayed unmatched. The CDR3 consists of 13 residues. The CDR3 reads CASSWGQLYGYTF. CDR3 DNA: TGTGCCAGCAGCTGGGGACAGCTCTATGGCTACACCTTC. The full variable domain, rest sourced from reference TRBV7-2 and TRBJ1-2, is GAGVSQSPSNKVTEKGKDVELRCDPISGHTALYWYRQSLGQGLEFLIYFQGNSAPDKSGLPSDRFSAERTGGSVSTLTIQRTQQEDSAVYLCASSWGQLYGYTFGSGTRLTVV.

This chain connects TRBV2 to TRBJ1-6; weak D call: TRBD1 (5 bases). The length of the CDR3 is 14 residues. V was clipped by 9 bases and J by 8 bases, with 17 bases between them. The germline V gene has CDR1 SNHLY and CDR2 FYNNEI. The CDR3 coding sequence is TGTGCCAGGCAAGAGGGCCCGGGGGATTCACCCCTCCACTTT. Amino acids: CARQEGPGDSPLHF.

This clone was seen once. The chain combines TRBV5-1 with TRBJ2-7, with 11 positions matching TRBD2. With V trimmed by 1 base and J by 2 bases, 2 bases remained unmatched. There are 15 residues in the CDR3. Germline CDR1 reads SGHRS; CDR2 reads YFSETQ. The CDR3 DNA reads as TGCGCCAGCAGCTTGTCTAGCGGGGGGCCCTACGAGCAGTACTTC. The encoded protein is CASSLSSGGPYEQYF.

This CDR3 is CASSPDVPYEQYF. CDR3 coding DNA: TGTGCCAGCAGCCCCGACGTTCCCTACGAGCAGTACTTC. The chain carries TRBV7-9 and TRBJ2-7; D unclear. Per germline, CDR1 SEHNR and CDR2 FQNEAQ (reference sequence). The V gene lost 5 bases and the J gene lost 2 bases, with 10 bases spanning the gap. The CDR3 sequence is 13 residues long.

The V call is TRBV11-2, the J call TRBJ1-3; no definite D call. CDR3 length: 13 amino acids. Germline CDR1 reads SGHAT; CDR2 reads FQNNGV. V was trimmed by 2 bases and J by 0 bases, leaving 2 bases between them. This CDR3 reads CASSLSSGNTIYF. The CDR3 DNA reads as TGTGCCAGCAGCTTATCCTCTGGAAACACCATATATTTT.

The chain uses TRBV4-2 and TRBJ1-2; possible D gene TRBD1, 5 bases. The ends were cut back, 4 bases at V and 0 bases at J, with 9 bases in the middle. Germline loops: CDR1 LGHNA, CDR2 YNFKEQ. The CDR3 is 14 residues long. The CDR3 sequence: CASSRDVSNYGYTF. The DNA of the CDR3 is TGTGCCAGCAGCCGGGACGTTTCTAACTATGGCTACACCTTC.

The CDR3 DNA reads TGCAGTGCTAGAGTAACGGAGACCCAGTACTTC. It codes for CSARVTETQYF. V gene TRBV20-1 combines with J gene TRBJ2-5; D unclear. V dropped 1 base and J dropped 5 bases, with 5 bases sitting between them. This CDR3 is built from 11 residues. Germline lookup yields CDR1 DFQATT and CDR2 SNEGSKA (reference sequence).

The V gene is TRBV2, the J gene TRBJ1-3, with a weak D call TRBD1 (6 bases). The CDR3 sequence is 14 residues long. Germline V gene sequence: CDR1 SNHLY, CDR2 FYNNEI. Trimming removed 4 bases at V and 6 bases at J, with 13 bases between. The CDR3 spells CASSAQGLENTIYF. In DNA, the CDR3 is TGTGCCAGCAGTGCTCAGGGGCTGGAAAACACCATATATTTT.

The chain links TRBV6-6 to TRBJ2-4; D ambiguous. The V end was cut by 6 bases, the J end by 1 base, with 16 bases between. The CDR3 totals 16 residues. Germline CDR1 and CDR2: MNHNY and SVGAGI (reference sequence). The CDR3 protein is CASSLTALPAKNIQYF. The CDR3 DNA is TGTGCCAGCAGCCTCACAGCCCTCCCCGCCAAAAACATTCAGTACTTC.

This chain joins TRBV6-1 and TRBJ1-4; TRBD1 is a possible D gene (5 bases). Per the germline V gene, CDR1 is MNHNS and CDR2 is SASEGT. This CDR3 is built from 12 residues. Trimming cost V 2 bases and J 16 bases, with 14 bases left between them. In nucleotides, the CDR3 is TGTGCCAGCAGTGAAATTGAAGGGACGTCGTTTTTT. This sequence encodes CASSEIEGTSFF.

This clone was seen a few times. The chain recombines TRBV6-1 with TRBJ1-5, with a weak D call TRBD1 (5 bases). V was clipped by 3 bases and J by 4 bases, with 10 bases between them. CDR3 length: 14 amino acids. The germline CDR1 and CDR2 sequences are MNHNS and SASEGT. The CDR3 DNA reads as TGTGCCAGCAGTGAGGGGGTGATGAATCAGCCCCAGCATTTT. Translated: CASSEGVMNQPQHF.

J is TRBJ2-3 and V is TRBV4-1; unclear D gene. Per germline, CDR1 MGHRA and CDR2 YSYEKL. The V gene lost 7 bases and the J gene lost 2 bases, with 4 bases spanning the gap. The CDR3 is 11 amino acids. The CDR3 reads CASTYTDTQYF. CDR3 coding DNA: TGCGCCAGCACCTACACAGATACGCAGTATTTT.

The chain carries TRBV6-6 and TRBJ2-7; 8 nucleotides agree with TRBD2. Germline CDR1 is MNHNY and CDR2 is SVGAGI (reference sequence). V gave up 0 bases and J gave up 0 bases; unmatched junction bases: 4. The CDR3 consists of 16 residues. CDR3 coding DNA: TGTGCCAGCAGTTACTCTCGGGGGGGAAGCTCCTACGAGCAGTACTTC. This gives the protein CASSYSRGGSSYEQYF.

The chain employs TRBV3-1 (or the pseudogene TRBV3-2) and TRBJ1-2; D perhaps matches TRBD1 (6 bases). V lost 4 bases and J 4 bases, leaving 19 bases between the germline ends. Germline-derived CDR1 and CDR2 are LGHDT and YNNKEL (reference sequence). The CDR3 has 16 residues. CDR3: CASSPRGEGGAYGYTF. The CDR3 nucleotides are TGTGCCAGCAGCCCCCGTGGGGAAGGGGGGGCCTATGGCTACACCTTC.

The chain couples TRBV9 to TRBJ2-4, with D unresolved. CDR1 SGDLS and CDR2 YYNGEE come from the germline V gene. This CDR3 has 15 residues. V shed 5 bases and J shed 0 bases, with 12 bases lying between them. This chain's CDR3 is CASRPKTLAKNIQYF. The CDR3 DNA sequence: TGTGCCAGCAGGCCGAAGACCTTAGCCAAAAACATTCAGTACTTC.

Of note for this clone: Other DNA sequences in this specimen translate into the identical CDR3. The chain couples TRBV6-1 to TRBJ1-6; D unclear. V gave up 1 base and J gave up 7 bases, with 8 bases separating them. The CDR3 is made up of 14 amino acids. CDR1 is MNHNS and CDR2 is SASEGT in the germline V gene. The CDR3 coding sequence is TGTGCCAGCAGTGAAGGGACGACAAATTCACCCCTCCACTTT. It is translated as CASSEGTTNSPLHF.

The chain uses TRBV4-1 and TRBJ2-1, with 8 bases lining up with TRBD2. The CDR3 totals 17 residues. Germline V gene data show CDR1 as MGHRA and CDR2 as YSYEKL. J lost 2 bases, V lost 1 base, and 7 bases had no gene match. The CDR3 nucleotides are TGCGCCAGCAGCCAAGTGTTGACACTAGCGGCCTACAATGAGCAGTTCTTC. This translates into CASSQVLTLAAYNEQFF.

This clone showed up just a few times. CDR3 sequence reads: CAWSQSFETQYF. Here the CDR3 DNA reads TGTGCCTGGAGTCAGTCCTTCGAGACCCAGTACTTC. The J gene is TRBJ2-5, the V gene TRBV30, with D unclear. V lost 2 bases and J 5 bases, leaving 9 bases between the germline ends. The CDR3 sequence is 12 residues long. Per germline, CDR1 GTSNPN and CDR2 SVGIG (reference sequence).

The chain combines TRBV7-9 with TRBJ1-5, with D unclear. CDR1 is SEHNR, CDR2 FQNEAQ, per germline (reference sequence). The V gene lost 3 bases and the J gene lost 3 bases, with 12 bases spanning the gap. The CDR3 spans 15 residues. CDR3 amino acids: CASSLGGVDNQPQHF. The CDR3 region has the DNA TGTGCCAGCAGCTTGGGTGGGGTAGACAATCAGCCCCAGCATTTT.

The V call is TRBV28, the J call TRBJ1-2; 7 bases match TRBD1. V trimming: 2 bases; J trimming: 5 bases; junction bases outside the gene matches: 11. The CDR3 spans 16 residues. CDR1 and CDR2 (germline): MDHEN, SYDVKM. CDR3 sequence reads: CASSLTGRGILYGYTF. DNA of the CDR3: TGTGCCAGCAGTTTAACCGGCAGGGGGATTCTATATGGCTACACCTTC.

The chain carries TRBV2 and TRBJ1-5; the D is unclear. V gave up 0 bases and J gave up 4 bases, with 10 bases separating them. CDR1 SNHLY and CDR2 FYNNEI come from the germline V gene. CDR3 length: 15 amino acids. The CDR3 loop is CASSEALLGNQPQHF. The CDR3 DNA reads TGTGCCAGCAGTGAAGCGCTTCTGGGAAATCAGCCCCAGCATTTT.